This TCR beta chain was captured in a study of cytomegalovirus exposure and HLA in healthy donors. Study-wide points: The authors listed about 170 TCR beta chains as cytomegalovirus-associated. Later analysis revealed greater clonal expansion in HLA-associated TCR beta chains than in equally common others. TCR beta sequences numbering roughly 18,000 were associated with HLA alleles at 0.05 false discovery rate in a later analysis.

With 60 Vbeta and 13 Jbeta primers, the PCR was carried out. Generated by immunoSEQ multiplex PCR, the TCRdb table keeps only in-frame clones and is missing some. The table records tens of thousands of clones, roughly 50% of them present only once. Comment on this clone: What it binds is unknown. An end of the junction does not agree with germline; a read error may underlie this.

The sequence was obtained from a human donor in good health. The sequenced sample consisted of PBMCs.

The CDR3 loop is CATYQGTHGYPF. CDR3 bases: TGTGCCACCTATCAGGGGACCCATGGCTACCCCTTC. The chain joins TRBV6-1 to TRBJ1-2; D may be TRBD1 (6 bases). The CDR3 runs 12 residues. CDR1 is MNHNS and CDR2 is SASEGT in the germline V gene.